This T cell receptor (beta chain) was found in a study of cytomegalovirus exposure and HLA in healthy donors. Study conclusions and caveats: Upon later analysis, TCR association rates were observed to vary by HLA locus, being highest for DRB1 and lowest for HLA-C. Sequencing likely generated an artifact that appeared as a cluster of highly shared sequence variants. Researchers counted roughly 160 TCR beta chains as cytomegalovirus-associated.

About this clone: Its antigen is not known.

The PCR ran on 60 Vbeta and 13 Jbeta primers. The table came from immunoSEQ multiplex PCR; TCRdb's copy has only in-frame clones and leaves some out. The data hold about 90,000 clones, with around 85% observed a single time. Healthy individuals who donated bone marrow served as the donors. Germline lookup yields CDR1 MNHEY and CDR2 SVGAGI. J gave up 5 bases and V 8 bases, and 10 bases lay outside the gene matches. The CDR3 spans 14 residues. V and J are TRBV6-5 and TRBJ2-5; 8 bases map to TRBD2. Sequenced input: PBMCs. This TCR was sampled from a young man in good health and CMV-seronegative. In nucleotides, the CDR3 is TGTGCCAGCTCCCTGCGGGGGGCGCGGGAGACCCAGTACTTC. This translates into CASSLRGARETQYF.